These T cell receptor beta chains were read from a single sample in a study of blood T cell repertoires in COVID-19. Sequencing used immunoSEQ multiplex PCR; TCRdb keeps in-frame clones, though not all of them. The sample has over 120,000 clones; nearly 80% are singletons. Sequencing used PBMCs or T cells enriched from blood (not recorded which). The receptors stem from a woman aged 45-65 years who had recovered from COVID-19. Each CDR3 is given without its conserved first and last residue.

J gene: TRBJ1-3; V gene: TRBV4-1; CDR3 protein: ASSQERISGNTIY
J gene: TRBJ2-7; V gene: TRBV3-1/TRBV3-2; CDR3 protein: ASSQDLRDKTYEQY
J gene: TRBJ1-2; V gene: TRBV4-1; CDR3 protein: ASSRSSGARNYGYT
J gene: TRBJ2-5; V gene: TRBV7-2; CDR3 protein: ASSLGAQGTQY
J gene: TRBJ2-2; V gene: TRBV19; CDR3 protein: ASSPRDSNTGELF
J gene: TRBJ1-1; V gene: TRBV3-1/TRBV3-2; CDR3 protein: ASSRLPGAGGLSRVGNTEAF
J gene: TRBJ2-5; V gene: TRBV30; CDR3 protein: AWSVAETQY
J gene: TRBJ2-2; V gene: TRBV11-3; CDR3 protein: ASSLQAGGRTGELF
J gene: TRBJ1-5; V gene: TRBV6-1; CDR3 protein: ASSEYRGGNQPQH
J gene: TRBJ2-7; V gene: TRBV14; CDR3 protein: ASSQRYGRGNEQY
J gene: TRBJ2-3; V gene: TRBV5-1; CDR3 protein: ASSPNTDTQY
J gene: TRBJ1-1; V gene: TRBV30; CDR3 protein: AWADWGTEAF
J gene: TRBJ2-1; V gene: TRBV3-1/TRBV3-2; CDR3 protein: ASRGPGNEQF
J gene: TRBJ1-3; V gene: TRBV29-1; CDR3 protein: SVWGPSGNTIY
J gene: TRBJ1-1; V gene: TRBV29-1; CDR3 protein: SVDGGDTEAF
J gene: TRBJ2-3; V gene: TRBV7-9; CDR3 protein: ASSLIQRGDTQY
J gene: TRBJ2-2; V gene: TRBV29-1; CDR3 protein: SVEPPGATGELF
J gene: TRBJ2-1; V gene: TRBV28; CDR3 protein: ASSSGLAGVNNEQF
J gene: TRBJ2-3; V gene: TRBV12-3/TRBV12-4; CDR3 protein: ASSLSGTQY
J gene: TRBJ1-1; V gene: TRBV19; CDR3 protein: ASSGQGSGTEAF
J gene: TRBJ1-2; V gene: TRBV12-3/TRBV12-4; CDR3 protein: ASRLATNYGYT
J gene: TRBJ2-1; V gene: TRBV5-4; CDR3 protein: ASSVRLAGYNEQF
J gene: TRBJ1-1; V gene: TRBV4-2; CDR3 protein: ASSLGGGTEAF
J gene: TRBJ1-5; V gene: TRBV27; CDR3 protein: ASSLSWVSGNQPQH
J gene: TRBJ2-7; V gene: TRBV5-4; CDR3 protein: ASSLEGGDYEQY
J gene: TRBJ2-5; V gene: TRBV11-2; CDR3 protein: ASSLVGRPWETQY
J gene: TRBJ1-2; V gene: TRBV6-5; CDR3 protein: AAGGLDVSRYT
J gene: TRBJ2-5; V gene: TRBV7-7; CDR3 protein: ASSFRLAGGPEQETQY
J gene: TRBJ2-1; V gene: TRBV30; CDR3 protein: AWSRGLSYNEQF
J gene: TRBJ2-1; V gene: TRBV7-2; CDR3 protein: ASSSDHGRRNEQF
J gene: TRBJ2-5; V gene: TRBV19; CDR3 protein: ASSPLRGAVETQY
J gene: TRBJ2-1; V gene: TRBV4-2; CDR3 protein: ASSQGDFKNYNEQF
J gene: TRBJ2-3; V gene: TRBV2; CDR3 protein: ASGDSTDTQY
J gene: TRBJ1-5; V gene: TRBV9; CDR3 protein: ASIPGQPQH
J gene: TRBJ1-3; V gene: TRBV19; CDR3 protein: ASSDPLRDLRNTIY
J gene: TRBJ2-1; V gene: TRBV28; CDR3 protein: ASSPYFPSRGQF
J gene: TRBJ2-7; V gene: TRBV10-2; CDR3 protein: ATIKGTPSLYEQY
J gene: TRBJ1-2; V gene: TRBV19; CDR3 protein: ASSIMGTGSYGYT
J gene: TRBJ1-2; V gene: TRBV27; CDR3 protein: ASSLAPERSHGYT
J gene: TRBJ2-5; V gene: TRBV10-1; CDR3 protein: ASSESGSQEETQY
J gene: TRBJ1-1; V gene: TRBV6-5; CDR3 protein: ASRRDMNTEAF
J gene: TRBJ2-1; V gene: TRBV11-3; CDR3 protein: ASSLGWDRGLF
J gene: TRBJ2-5; V gene: TRBV27; CDR3 protein: ASSFPAGQETQY
J gene: TRBJ2-6; V gene: TRBV11-3; CDR3 protein: ASSSQTLLSGANVLT
J gene: TRBJ1-2; V gene: TRBV5-1; CDR3 protein: ASSLLTGVMAGYT
J gene: TRBJ2-7; V gene: TRBV19; CDR3 protein: ASSMYRQESYEQY
J gene: TRBJ1-1; V gene: TRBV9; CDR3 protein: ASSETGSTEAF
J gene: TRBJ1-4; V gene: TRBV9; CDR3 protein: ASSVAYSYNEKLF
J gene: TRBJ1-1; V gene: TRBV7-9; CDR3 protein: ASSIRDLRWGSAEAF
J gene: TRBJ2-1; V gene: TRBV4-1; CDR3 protein: ASSQEDYYNEQF
J gene: TRBJ2-1; V gene: TRBV28; CDR3 protein: ASSPTGTSGRSSYNEQF